This is a list of T cell receptor beta chains from one sample in a study of blood T cell repertoires in COVID-19. Sequencing was performed with immunoSEQ multiplex PCR; in TCRdb, only in-frame clones are kept and a portion is missing. The sample holds under 200,000 clones, about 83% seen once. Specimen: PBMCs or T cells enriched from blood (not recorded which). Receptor source: a man aged 35 to 55 with acute COVID-19. Both conserved end residues are part of each CDR3. A D gene is named only where the DNA matches it firmly. Size values are once, few and many counts, or a class for expanded clones, and some rows have none.

j_gene: TRBJ1-2
v_gene: TRBV2
abundance: -
d_gene: TRBD1
CDR3nt: TGTGCCAGCAGCCGACAGGGGAGAGGCTACACCTTC
CDR3aa: CASSRQGRGYTF

j_gene: TRBJ1-1
v_gene: TRBV5-4
abundance: -
d_gene: TRBD1
CDR3nt: TGTGCCAGCAGTCTAAAATTCCCGGGACAGGGTGTATCAGCTTTCTTT
CDR3aa: CASSLKFPGQGVSAFF

j_gene: TRBJ2-6
v_gene: TRBV28
abundance: -
d_gene: -
CDR3nt: TGTGCCAGCAACTCTCTGGCCAACGTCCTGACTTTC
CDR3aa: CASNSLANVLTF

j_gene: TRBJ1-1
v_gene: TRBV7-3
abundance: -
d_gene: -
CDR3nt: TGTGCCAGCAGCGTATCCCCTAGTGACACTGAAGCTTTCTTT
CDR3aa: CASSVSPSDTEAFF

j_gene: TRBJ1-2
v_gene: TRBV27
abundance: few
d_gene: -
CDR3nt: TGTGCCAGCAGTTTATCGTTTCAGATTCGCTATGGCTACACCTTC
CDR3aa: CASSLSFQIRYGYTF

j_gene: TRBJ1-1
v_gene: TRBV5-1
abundance: -
d_gene: TRBD1
CDR3nt: TGCGCCAGCAGCTCGGGGACAGGTGGTACTGAAGCTTTCTTT
CDR3aa: CASSSGTGGTEAFF

j_gene: TRBJ2-7
v_gene: TRBV5-4
abundance: -
d_gene: TRBD1
CDR3nt: TGTGCCAGCAGCCCCGCCTGCGGACAGGGGGCTTACGAGCAGTACTTC
CDR3aa: CASSPACGQGAYEQYF

j_gene: TRBJ2-7
v_gene: TRBV5-4
abundance: -
d_gene: TRBD2
CDR3nt: TGTGCCAGCAGCGCCGCTTCTGGACTAGGGGAGCAGTACTTC
CDR3aa: CASSAASGLGEQYF

j_gene: TRBJ2-1
v_gene: TRBV2
abundance: few
d_gene: -
CDR3nt: TGTGCCAGCAGTGGGGGTACAAGCGGTAGCGGTAGGTTCTTC
CDR3aa: CASSGGTSGSGRFF

j_gene: TRBJ2-1
v_gene: TRBV4-3
abundance: -
d_gene: -
CDR3nt: TGCGCCAGCAGCCGTTCGACTGAATACAATGAGCAGTTCTTC
CDR3aa: CASSRSTEYNEQFF

j_gene: TRBJ2-5
v_gene: TRBV6-5
abundance: -
d_gene: -
CDR3nt: TGTGCCAGCACCCTCGACCTAGGCCCAGAGACCCAGTACTTC
CDR3aa: CASTLDLGPETQYF

j_gene: TRBJ1-5
v_gene: TRBV10-3
abundance: -
d_gene: TRBD1
CDR3nt: TGTGCCATCAGTGAGGAAGGCGAGACAGGGAGAGGTCAGCCCCAGCATTTT
CDR3aa: CAISEEGETGRGQPQHF

j_gene: TRBJ1-2
v_gene: TRBV7-9
abundance: -
d_gene: TRBD1
CDR3nt: TGTGCCAGCAGCTTAGGAGGGGGCGGTTTTATCACCTTC
CDR3aa: CASSLGGGGFITF

j_gene: TRBJ1-2
v_gene: TRBV7-2
abundance: -
d_gene: -
CDR3nt: TGTGCCAGCAGTCAGCGAGACAGGCCAGTCTATGGCTACACCTTC
CDR3aa: CASSQRDRPVYGYTF

j_gene: TRBJ1-5
v_gene: TRBV2
abundance: few
d_gene: -
CDR3nt: TGTGCCAGCAGCCAAGTCGCGCAGCCCCAGCATTTT
CDR3aa: CASSQVAQPQHF

j_gene: TRBJ2-7
v_gene: TRBV9
abundance: -
d_gene: TRBD2
CDR3nt: TGTGCCAGCAGCGTAGATGAATTGGTAGCGGGAGCGTCCTACGAGCAGTACTTC
CDR3aa: CASSVDELVAGASYEQYF

j_gene: TRBJ2-3
v_gene: TRBV5-4
abundance: -
d_gene: -
CDR3nt: TGTGCCAGCAGCTTGGAAATTTCGGATACGCAGTATTTT
CDR3aa: CASSLEISDTQYF

j_gene: TRBJ1-6
v_gene: TRBV5-1
abundance: once
d_gene: -
CDR3nt: TGCGCCAGCAGCTTGACAGGGTCGGATTCACCCCTCCACTTT
CDR3aa: CASSLTGSDSPLHF

j_gene: TRBJ1-4
v_gene: TRBV28
abundance: -
d_gene: TRBD1
CDR3nt: TGTGCCAGCAGTTACAGGACCGGGACAGTTAATGAAAAACTGTTTTTT
CDR3aa: CASSYRTGTVNEKLFF

j_gene: TRBJ1-6
v_gene: TRBV2
abundance: few
d_gene: TRBD1
CDR3nt: TGTGCCAGCCGGGACAGGGATCTATCACCCCTCCACTTT
CDR3aa: CASRDRDLSPLHF

j_gene: TRBJ1-5
v_gene: TRBV28
abundance: few
d_gene: -
CDR3nt: TGTGCCAGCAGTTTACGCTCAGGAAATCAGCCCCAGCATTTT
CDR3aa: CASSLRSGNQPQHF

j_gene: TRBJ2-7
v_gene: TRBV6-2/TRBV6-3
abundance: -
d_gene: -
CDR3nt: TGTGCCAGCACTTATAGCATCGGATCATCCTACGAGCAGTACTTC
CDR3aa: CASTYSIGSSYEQYF

j_gene: TRBJ2-3
v_gene: TRBV5-1
abundance: once
d_gene: TRBD2
CDR3nt: TGCGCCAGCAGCCCCCGCCGGGGGCCAGCGGGAGACACAGATACGCAGTATTTT
CDR3aa: CASSPRRGPAGDTDTQYF

j_gene: TRBJ1-5
v_gene: TRBV9
abundance: -
d_gene: -
CDR3nt: TGTGCCAGCAGCGTGGGGGCGTCGAGCAATCAGCCCCAGCATTTT
CDR3aa: CASSVGASSNQPQHF

j_gene: TRBJ1-2
v_gene: TRBV3-1/TRBV3-2
abundance: few
d_gene: -
CDR3nt: TGTGCCAGCAGCCAGGAGGTCACGGGCTACACCTTC
CDR3aa: CASSQEVTGYTF

j_gene: TRBJ2-3
v_gene: TRBV19
abundance: -
d_gene: -
CDR3nt: TGTGCCAGTAGTATAGTTGGAGGGTTGTGGGATACGCAGTATTTT
CDR3aa: CASSIVGGLWDTQYF

j_gene: TRBJ2-1
v_gene: TRBV18
abundance: -
d_gene: -
CDR3nt: TGTGCCAGCTCACCACCGTCTAGTTGGGACAATGAGCAGTTCTTC
CDR3aa: CASSPPSSWDNEQFF

j_gene: TRBJ2-3
v_gene: TRBV9
abundance: -
d_gene: TRBD2
CDR3nt: TGTGCCAGCAGCGCCGGACTAGCGGTAGCCACAGATACGCAGTATTTT
CDR3aa: CASSAGLAVATDTQYF

j_gene: TRBJ2-2
v_gene: TRBV6-2/TRBV6-3
abundance: once
d_gene: -
CDR3nt: TGTGCCAGCAGTTACGTCGGGATATCGAACACCGGGGAGCTGTTTTTT
CDR3aa: CASSYVGISNTGELFF

j_gene: TRBJ2-1
v_gene: TRBV27
abundance: -
d_gene: TRBD1
CDR3nt: TGTGCCAGCAGGACAGGGGAAGGCTGGAATGAGCAGTTCTTC
CDR3aa: CASRTGEGWNEQFF

j_gene: TRBJ2-2
v_gene: TRBV4-2
abundance: -
d_gene: -
CDR3nt: TGTGCCAGCAGCCCCGGCCTGAGGACCGGGGAGCTGTTTTTT
CDR3aa: CASSPGLRTGELFF

j_gene: TRBJ2-3
v_gene: TRBV7-2
abundance: -
d_gene: TRBD1
CDR3nt: TGTGCCAGCAGCTTAGGAGGGACAGGAACAGATACGCAGTATTTT
CDR3aa: CASSLGGTGTDTQYF

j_gene: TRBJ2-5
v_gene: TRBV7-7
abundance: -
d_gene: TRBD2
CDR3nt: TGTGCCAGCAGCCCGGGACTAGCGGGAGCGGAGACCCAGTACTTC
CDR3aa: CASSPGLAGAETQYF

j_gene: TRBJ2-2
v_gene: TRBV25-1
abundance: once
d_gene: TRBD1
CDR3nt: TGTGCCAGCAGTGGACAGGGAACCGGGGAGCTGTTTTTT
CDR3aa: CASSGQGTGELFF

j_gene: TRBJ2-7
v_gene: TRBV29-1
abundance: -
d_gene: TRBD2
CDR3nt: TGCAGCGTTGAAGGACTAGCGGGAGAGGGTGAGCAGTACTTC
CDR3aa: CSVEGLAGEGEQYF

j_gene: TRBJ2-1
v_gene: TRBV6-1
abundance: -
d_gene: -
CDR3nt: TGTGCCAGCAGTGAAGTGTTGTGGACCCCGGGGGTTAATGAGCAGTTCTTC
CDR3aa: CASSEVLWTPGVNEQFF

j_gene: TRBJ2-5
v_gene: TRBV9
abundance: -
d_gene: TRBD2
CDR3nt: TGTGCCAGCAGCCCTCGAGCGGGAGGGGGAGAGACCCAGTACTTC
CDR3aa: CASSPRAGGGETQYF

j_gene: TRBJ1-2
v_gene: TRBV7-8
abundance: -
d_gene: TRBD1
CDR3nt: TGTGCCAGCAGCTTAGGGGACAGTAGGAACTATGGCTACACCTTC
CDR3aa: CASSLGDSRNYGYTF

j_gene: TRBJ1-5
v_gene: TRBV6-1
abundance: -
d_gene: TRBD1
CDR3nt: TGTGCCAGCAGTGAATGGACAGGGTATAGCAATCAGCCCCAGCATTTT
CDR3aa: CASSEWTGYSNQPQHF

j_gene: TRBJ2-1
v_gene: TRBV5-1
abundance: -
d_gene: -
CDR3nt: TGCGCCAGCAGCTTGGACTACACCTCCTACAATGAGCAGTTCTTC
CDR3aa: CASSLDYTSYNEQFF

j_gene: TRBJ2-1
v_gene: TRBV28
abundance: -
d_gene: -
CDR3nt: TGTGCCAGCAGTTTAGAGGTCAGCGCCATCGAGCAGTTCTTC
CDR3aa: CASSLEVSAIEQFF

j_gene: TRBJ2-7
v_gene: TRBV9
abundance: -
d_gene: -
CDR3nt: TGTGCCAGCAGCGTAGGTAGCGGCCTAGGATCCTACGAGCAGTACTTC
CDR3aa: CASSVGSGLGSYEQYF